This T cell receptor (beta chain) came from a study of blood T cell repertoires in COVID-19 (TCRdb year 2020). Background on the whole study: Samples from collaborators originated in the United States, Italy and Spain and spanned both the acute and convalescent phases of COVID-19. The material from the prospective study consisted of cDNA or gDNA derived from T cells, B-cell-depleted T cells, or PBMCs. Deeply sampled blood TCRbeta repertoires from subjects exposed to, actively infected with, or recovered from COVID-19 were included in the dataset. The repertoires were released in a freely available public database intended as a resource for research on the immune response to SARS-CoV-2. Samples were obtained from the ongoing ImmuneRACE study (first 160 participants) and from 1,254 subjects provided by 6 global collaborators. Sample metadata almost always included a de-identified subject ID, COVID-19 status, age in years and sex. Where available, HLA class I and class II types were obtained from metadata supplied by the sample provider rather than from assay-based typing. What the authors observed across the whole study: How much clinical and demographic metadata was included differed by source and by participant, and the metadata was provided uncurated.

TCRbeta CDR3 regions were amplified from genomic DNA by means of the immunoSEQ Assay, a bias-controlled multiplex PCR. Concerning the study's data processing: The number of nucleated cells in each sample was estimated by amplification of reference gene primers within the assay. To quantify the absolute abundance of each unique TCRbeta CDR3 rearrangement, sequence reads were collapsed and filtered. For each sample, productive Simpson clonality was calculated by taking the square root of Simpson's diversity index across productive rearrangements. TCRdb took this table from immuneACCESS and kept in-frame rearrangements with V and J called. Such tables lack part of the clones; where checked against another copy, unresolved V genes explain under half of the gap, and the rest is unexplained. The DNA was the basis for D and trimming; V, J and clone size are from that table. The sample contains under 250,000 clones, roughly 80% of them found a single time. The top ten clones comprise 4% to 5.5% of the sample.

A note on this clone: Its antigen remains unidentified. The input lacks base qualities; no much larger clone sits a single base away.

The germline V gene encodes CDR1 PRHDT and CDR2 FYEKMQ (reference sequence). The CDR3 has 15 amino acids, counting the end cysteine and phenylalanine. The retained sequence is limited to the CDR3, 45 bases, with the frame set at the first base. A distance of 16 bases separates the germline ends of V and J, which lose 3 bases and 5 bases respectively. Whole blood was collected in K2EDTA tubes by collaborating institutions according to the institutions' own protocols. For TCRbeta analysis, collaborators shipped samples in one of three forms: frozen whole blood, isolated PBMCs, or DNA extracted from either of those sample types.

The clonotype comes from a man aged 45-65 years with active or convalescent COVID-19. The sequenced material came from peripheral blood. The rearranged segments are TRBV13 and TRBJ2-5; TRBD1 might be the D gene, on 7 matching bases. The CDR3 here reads CASSFGGTEHETQYF. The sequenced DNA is TGTGCCAGCAGCTTTGGGGGGACAGAACACGAGACCCAGTACTTC.